The sequence of this T cell receptor (beta chain) was determined in a study of shared clonotypes between healthy human individuals. Study-wide points: Clonotype sharing among donors was thought likely to change with sequencing depth. Limitation of the genetic and exposure-history diversity represented came from the few donors.

With respect to this clone: Its cognate antigen is unknown.

V gave up 5 bases and J gave up 1 base, with 14 bases separating them. Germline V gene lookup returns CDR1 LNHDA and CDR2 SQIVND (reference sequence). The CDR3 extends over 15 amino acids. As originally analysed: Junction-only immunoSEQ sequences carried no quality scores, so filtering differed. The table came from immunoSEQ multiplex PCR; TCRdb's copy has only in-frame clones and leaves some out. The DNA gave D and trimming, while V, J and clone size come from that table. The sample consists of around 1.4 million clones, roughly 98.5% of them appearing once. The rearrangement joins TRBV19 to TRBJ1-1; D unresolved. Sequencing input: naive CD4+ T cells sorted from blood. Subset meaning: CD45RA+ positively selected. This TCR was sampled from a young man in good health. As DNA, the CDR3 is TGTGCCAGTAGTCCTCTAGGAGAGGGGAACACTGAAGCTTTCTTT. This encodes CASSPLGEGNTEAFF.